The source of this T cell receptor (beta chain) is a study of blood T cell repertoires in COVID-19. Study background: Sites across the United States, Italy and Spain contributed samples from acute and convalescent COVID-19. PBMCs, B-cell-depleted T cells, or T cells were the source of the cDNA or gDNA that made up the material.

Germline assignment: CDR1 SGHKS and CDR2 YYEKEE (reference sequence). V was cut by 4 bases and J by 0 bases, with 10 bases left in between. The CDR3 consists of 15 residues. Authors' analysis steps: Amplification with reference gene primers provided the estimates of nucleated cell counts. Sequenced by immunoSEQ multiplex PCR; TCRdb stores in-frame clones only, minus some. V, J and clone size are taken as reported in that table, and D and trimming were inferred from the DNA itself. Seen here are 130,000 to 150,000 clones, roughly 89% observed once, and the top ten hold 8.6%. The chain couples TRBV5-5 to TRBJ1-4; no clear D gene. What was sequenced was peripheral blood. The receptor comes from a woman aged 50 to 65 with active or convalescent COVID-19. Here the CDR3 DNA reads TGTGCCAGCAGCCTCCTAGGCTCAACTAATGAAAAACTGTTTTTT. This sequence encodes CASSLLGSTNEKLFF.